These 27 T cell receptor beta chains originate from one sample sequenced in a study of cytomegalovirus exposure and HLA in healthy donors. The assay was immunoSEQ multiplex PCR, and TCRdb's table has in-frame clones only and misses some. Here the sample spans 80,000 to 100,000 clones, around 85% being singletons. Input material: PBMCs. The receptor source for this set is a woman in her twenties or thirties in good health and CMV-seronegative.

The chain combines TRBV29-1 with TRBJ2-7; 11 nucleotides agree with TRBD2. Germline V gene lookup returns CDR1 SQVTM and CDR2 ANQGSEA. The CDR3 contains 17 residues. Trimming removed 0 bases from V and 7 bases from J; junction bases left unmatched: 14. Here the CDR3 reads CSVEDGWLAGGRREQYF. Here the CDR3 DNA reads TGCAGCGTTGAAGATGGGTGGCTAGCGGGAGGACGTAGGGAGCAGTACTTC.

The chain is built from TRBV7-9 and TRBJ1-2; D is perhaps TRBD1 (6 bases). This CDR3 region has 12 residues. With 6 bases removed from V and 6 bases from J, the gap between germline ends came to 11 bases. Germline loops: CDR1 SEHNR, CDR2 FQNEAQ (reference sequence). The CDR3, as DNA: TGTGCCAGCAGGACACAGGGCGATGGCTACACCTTC. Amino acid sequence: CASRTQGDGYTF.

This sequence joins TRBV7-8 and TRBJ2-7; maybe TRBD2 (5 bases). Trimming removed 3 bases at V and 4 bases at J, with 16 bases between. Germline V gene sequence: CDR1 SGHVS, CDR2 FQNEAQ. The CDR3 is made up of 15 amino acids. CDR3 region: CASSFGRGVAYEQYF. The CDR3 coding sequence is TGTGCCAGCAGCTTTGGACGTGGGGTAGCGTACGAGCAGTACTTC.

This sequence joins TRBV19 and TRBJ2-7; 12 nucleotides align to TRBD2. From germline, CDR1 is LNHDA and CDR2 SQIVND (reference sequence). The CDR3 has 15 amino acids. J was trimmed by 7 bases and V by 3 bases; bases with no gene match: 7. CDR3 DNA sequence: TGTGCCAGTAGTATTCGACTAGCGGGAGATGAAGAGCAGTACTTC. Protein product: CASSIRLAGDEEQYF.

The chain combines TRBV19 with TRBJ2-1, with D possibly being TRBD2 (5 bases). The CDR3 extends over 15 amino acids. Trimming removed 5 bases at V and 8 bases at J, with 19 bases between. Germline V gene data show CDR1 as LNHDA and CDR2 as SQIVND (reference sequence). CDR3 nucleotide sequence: TGTGCCAGTAGTGCCGCGGGCCGAGGGTCGGATGAGCAGTTCTTC. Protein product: CASSAAGRGSDEQFF.

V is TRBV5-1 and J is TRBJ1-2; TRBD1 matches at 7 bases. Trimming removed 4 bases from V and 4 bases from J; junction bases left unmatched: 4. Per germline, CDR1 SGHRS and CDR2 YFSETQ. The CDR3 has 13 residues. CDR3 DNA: TGCGCCAGCAGCCTAGGGGGCGGCTATGGCTACACCTTC. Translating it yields CASSLGGGYGYTF.

The CDR3, as DNA: TGCAGCGTTGAGCCAGGGCAGGGCTACACCTTC. This codes for CSVEPGQGYTF. This rearrangement joins TRBV29-1 to TRBJ1-2; maybe TRBD1 (5 bases). V shed 3 bases and J shed 8 bases, with 10 bases lying between them. Per the germline V gene, CDR1 is SQVTM and CDR2 is ANQGSEA. The length of the CDR3 is 11 residues.

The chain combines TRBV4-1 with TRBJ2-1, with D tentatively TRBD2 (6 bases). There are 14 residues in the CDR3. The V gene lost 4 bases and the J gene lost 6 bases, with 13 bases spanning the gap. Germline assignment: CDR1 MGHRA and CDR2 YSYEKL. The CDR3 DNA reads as TGCGCCAGCAGCCTAGGGACTTCAGCCAATGAGCAGTTCTTC. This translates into CASSLGTSANEQFF.

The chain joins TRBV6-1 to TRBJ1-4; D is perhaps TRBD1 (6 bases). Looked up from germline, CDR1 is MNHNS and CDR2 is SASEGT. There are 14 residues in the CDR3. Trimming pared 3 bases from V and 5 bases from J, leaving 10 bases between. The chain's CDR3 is CASSEGRGNEKLFF. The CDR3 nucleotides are TGTGCCAGCAGTGAGGGGAGGGGGAATGAAAAACTGTTTTTT.

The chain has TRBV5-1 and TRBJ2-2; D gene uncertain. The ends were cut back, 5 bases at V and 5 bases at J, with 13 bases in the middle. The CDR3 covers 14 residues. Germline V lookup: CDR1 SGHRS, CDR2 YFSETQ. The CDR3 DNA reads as TGCGCCAGCAGGCCTACTCTCACTACCGGGGAGCTGTTTTTT. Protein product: CASRPTLTTGELFF.

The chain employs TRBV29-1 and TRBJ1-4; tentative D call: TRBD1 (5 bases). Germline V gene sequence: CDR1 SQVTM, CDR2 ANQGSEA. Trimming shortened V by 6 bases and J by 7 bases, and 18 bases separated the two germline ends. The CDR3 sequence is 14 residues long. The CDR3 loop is CSVVLIQGPEKLFF. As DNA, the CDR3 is TGCAGCGTCGTCCTCATTCAGGGCCCTGAAAAACTGTTTTTT.

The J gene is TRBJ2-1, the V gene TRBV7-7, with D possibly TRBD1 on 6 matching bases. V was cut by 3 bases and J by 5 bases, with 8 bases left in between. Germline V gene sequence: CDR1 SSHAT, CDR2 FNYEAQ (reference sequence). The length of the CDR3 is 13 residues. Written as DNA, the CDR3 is TGTGCCAGCAGCTTTGGACAGAACAATGAGCAGTTCTTC. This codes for CASSFGQNNEQFF.

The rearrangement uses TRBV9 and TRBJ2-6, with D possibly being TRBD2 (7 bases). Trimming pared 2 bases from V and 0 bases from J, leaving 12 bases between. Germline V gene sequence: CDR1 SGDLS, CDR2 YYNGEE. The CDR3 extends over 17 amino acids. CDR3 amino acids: CASSVGGGLSGANVLTF. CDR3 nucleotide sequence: TGTGCCAGCAGCGTTGGCGGGGGCCTCTCTGGGGCCAACGTCCTGACTTTC.

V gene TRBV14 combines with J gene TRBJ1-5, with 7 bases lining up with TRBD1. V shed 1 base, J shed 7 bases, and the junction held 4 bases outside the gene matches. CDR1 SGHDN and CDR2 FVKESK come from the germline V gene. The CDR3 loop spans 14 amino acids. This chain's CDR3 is CASSQGQGGQPQHF. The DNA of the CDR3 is TGTGCCAGCAGCCAAGGACAGGGTGGACAGCCCCAGCATTTT.

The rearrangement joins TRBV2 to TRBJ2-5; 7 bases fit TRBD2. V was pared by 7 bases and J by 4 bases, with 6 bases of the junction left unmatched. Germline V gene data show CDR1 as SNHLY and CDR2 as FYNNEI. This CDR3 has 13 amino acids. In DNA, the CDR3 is TGTGCCAGCATACGGGGGGAGGCAGAGACCCAGTACTTC. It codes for CASIRGEAETQYF.

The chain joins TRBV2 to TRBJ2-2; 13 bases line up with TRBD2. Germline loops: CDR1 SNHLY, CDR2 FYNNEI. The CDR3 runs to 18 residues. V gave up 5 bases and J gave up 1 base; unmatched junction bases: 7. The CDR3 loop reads CASSKNGLAGVNTGELFF. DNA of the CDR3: TGTGCCAGCAGTAAAAACGGACTAGCGGGGGTGAACACCGGGGAGCTGTTTTTT.

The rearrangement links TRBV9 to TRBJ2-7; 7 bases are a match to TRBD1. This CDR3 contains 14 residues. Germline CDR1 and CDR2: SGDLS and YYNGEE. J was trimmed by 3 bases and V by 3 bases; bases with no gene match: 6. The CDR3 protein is CASSAQTGNYEQYF. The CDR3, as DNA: TGTGCCAGCAGCGCCCAGACAGGGAACTACGAGCAGTACTTC.

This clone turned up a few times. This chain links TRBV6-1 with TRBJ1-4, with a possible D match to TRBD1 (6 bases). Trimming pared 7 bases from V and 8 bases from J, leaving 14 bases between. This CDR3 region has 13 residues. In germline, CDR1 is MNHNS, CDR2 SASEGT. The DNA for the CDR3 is TGTGCCAGCAAGGGGGACCTCGGGGAAAAACTGTTTTTT. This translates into CASKGDLGEKLFF.

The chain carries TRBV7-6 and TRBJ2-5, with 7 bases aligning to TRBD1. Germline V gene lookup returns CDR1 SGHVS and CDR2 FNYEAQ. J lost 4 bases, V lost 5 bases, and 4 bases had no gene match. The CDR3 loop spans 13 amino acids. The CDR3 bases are TGTGCCAGCAGCGGAGACAGGGTAGAGACCCAGTACTTC. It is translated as CASSGDRVETQYF.

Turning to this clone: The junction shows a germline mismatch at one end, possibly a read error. The CDR3 here is CASSEYLKTEAFF. As DNA, the CDR3 is TGTGCCAGCAGTGAATACTTGAAAACTGAAGCTTTCTTT. The rearrangement joins TRBV6-1 to TRBJ1-1; D uncertain. The CDR3 runs 13 residues. Germline-derived CDR1 and CDR2 are MNHNS and SASEGT.

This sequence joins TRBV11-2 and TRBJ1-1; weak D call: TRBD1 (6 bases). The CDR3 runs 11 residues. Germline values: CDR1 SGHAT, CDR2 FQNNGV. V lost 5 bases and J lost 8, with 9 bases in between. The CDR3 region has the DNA TGTGCCAGCAGCCTCGGGACAGAAGCTTTCTTT. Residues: CASSLGTEAFF. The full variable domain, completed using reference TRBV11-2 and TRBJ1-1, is EAGVAQSPRYKIIEKRQSVAFWCNPISGHATLYWYQQILGQGPKLLIQFQNNGVVDDSQLPKDRFSAERLKGVDSTLKIQPAKLEDSAVYLCASSLGTEAFFGQGTRLTVV.

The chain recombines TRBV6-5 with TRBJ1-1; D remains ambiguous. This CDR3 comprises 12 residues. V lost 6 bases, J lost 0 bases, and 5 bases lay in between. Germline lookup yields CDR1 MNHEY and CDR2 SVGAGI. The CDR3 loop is CASRSMNTEAFF. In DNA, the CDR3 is TGTGCCAGCAGATCAATGAACACTGAAGCTTTCTTT.

CDR3 in amino acids: CASQASYEQYF. In DNA, the CDR3 is TGTGCCAGCCAAGCCTCCTACGAGCAGTACTTC. The genes are TRBV7-9 and TRBJ2-7; no clear D gene. Trimming took off 8 bases at V and 0 bases at J, with 5 bases between the two ends. The germline V gene has CDR1 SEHNR and CDR2 FQNEAQ (reference sequence). CDR3 length: 11 amino acids.

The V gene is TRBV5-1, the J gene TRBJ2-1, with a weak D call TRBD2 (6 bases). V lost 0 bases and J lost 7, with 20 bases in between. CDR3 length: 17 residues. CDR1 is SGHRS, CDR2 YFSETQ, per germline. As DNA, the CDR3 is TGCGCCAGCAGCTTGGCGGGGGTCCTCCCAACCATAAATGAGCAGTTCTTC. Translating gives CASSLAGVLPTINEQFF.

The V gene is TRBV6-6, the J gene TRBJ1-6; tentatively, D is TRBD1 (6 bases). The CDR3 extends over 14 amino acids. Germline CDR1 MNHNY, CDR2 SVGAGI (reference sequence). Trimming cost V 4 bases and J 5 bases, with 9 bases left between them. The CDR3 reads CASSSGGDNSPLHF. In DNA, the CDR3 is TGTGCCAGCAGTTCGGGGGGCGATAATTCACCCCTCCACTTT.

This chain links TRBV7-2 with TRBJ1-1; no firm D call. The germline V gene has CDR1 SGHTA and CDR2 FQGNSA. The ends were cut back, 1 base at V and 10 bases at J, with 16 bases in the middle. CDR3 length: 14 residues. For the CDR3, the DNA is TGTGCCAGCAGCTTAGGCCCCGGGAGGTCTGGAGCTTTCTTT. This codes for CASSLGPGRSGAFF. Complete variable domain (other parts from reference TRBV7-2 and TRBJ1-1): GAGVSQSPSNKVTEKGKDVELRCDPISGHTALYWYRQSLGQGLEFLIYFQGNSAPDKSGLPSDRFSAERTGGSVSTLTIQRTQQEDSAVYLCASSLGPGRSGAFFGQGTRLTVV.

CDR3 sequence reads: CASSLGKGDTQYF. In DNA, the CDR3 is TGTGCCAGCAGCTTAGGAAAGGGGGATACGCAGTATTTT. The V call is TRBV7-2, the J call TRBJ2-3, with D possibly matching TRBD1 (5 bases). The germline CDR1 and CDR2 sequences are SGHTA and FQGNSA. Trimming took off 1 base at V and 6 bases at J, with 8 bases between the two ends. The CDR3 is made up of 13 amino acids. The full variable domain, with the rest looked up from reference TRBV7-2 and TRBJ2-3, is GAGVSQSPSNKVTEKGKDVELRCDPISGHTALYWYRQSLGQGLEFLIYFQGNSAPDKSGLPSDRFSAERTGGSVSTLTIQRTQQEDSAVYLCASSLGKGDTQYFGPGTRLTVL.